This T cell receptor beta chain was obtained from a study of control samples from healthy donors and cancer patients. Trimming removed 2 bases from V and 4 bases from J, with 3 bases in between. Germline values: CDR1 MNHNS, CDR2 SASEGT. The CDR3 sequence is 12 residues long. The repertoire was sequenced with immunoSEQ multiplex PCR; TCRdb's copy has only in-frame clones and lacks some. The repertoire includes some 120,000 clones, around 94% of them detected once, and less than 0.65% sits in the top ten. This chain joins TRBV6-1 and TRBJ1-5; no clear D gene. Sample: PBMCs. The receptor was isolated from an elderly man with head and neck cancer. The CDR3 loop reads CASSELNQPQHF. The CDR3 DNA reads TGTGCCAGCAGTGAATTAAATCAGCCCCAGCATTTT.